This T cell receptor beta chain was identified during a study of blood T cell repertoires in COVID-19 (dated by TCRdb to about 2020). Study-wide context: Collaborator samples came from the United States, Italy and Spain and covered acute and convalescent phases of COVID-19. The samples were drawn from the first 160 participants of the ongoing ImmuneRACE study and from 1,254 subjects provided by 6 global collaborators. The prospective study material was composed of cDNA or gDNA derived from T cells, B-cell-depleted T cells, or PBMCs. Nearly every sample came with metadata listing a de-identified subject ID, COVID-19 status, age in years and sex. Where HLA class I and class II types were available, the types were taken from metadata supplied by the sample provider, not from assay-based typing. Deeply sampled blood TCRbeta repertoires from subjects exposed to, actively infected with, or recovered from COVID-19 were included in the dataset. A freely available public database, intended as a resource for researchers studying the immune response to SARS-CoV-2, is where the repertoires were released.

Ends trimmed: V by 1 base, J by 3 bases; bases unmatched to a gene: 2. Looking up the germline V gene (reference sequence) yields CDR1 SEHNR and CDR2 FQNEAQ. The CDR3, cysteine through phenylalanine, is 16 amino acids long. Here the CDR3 DNA is all that survives: 48 bases in frame from base 1. TCRbeta CDR3 regions were amplified from genomic DNA by means of the immunoSEQ Assay, a bias-controlled multiplex PCR. In the source study's methods: Within the assay, amplification of reference gene primers was used to estimate how many nucleated cells each sample contained. To quantify the absolute abundance of each unique TCRbeta CDR3 rearrangement, sequence reads were collapsed and filtered. For each sample, productive Simpson clonality was calculated as the square root of Simpson's diversity index over productive rearrangements. Imported from immuneACCESS, the table was reduced by TCRdb to in-frame sequences with V and J called. These copies leave out some clones; in studies compared against another copy, an unresolved V gene accounts for under half, and the cause of the remainder is not known. D and trimming were read from the DNA, whereas the V and J calls and clone size are those reported in that table. For this sample the table gives more than 300,000 clones, of which 90% were detected only once. The top ten clones comprise less than 4% of the sample.

Participants in the prospective study were aged roughly 18 to 100 years, lived in about two dozen United States geographic areas, and enrolled through a virtual design. In the prospective study, participants were assigned to cohorts based on the clinical history participants reported in a screening survey and a study questionnaire. A participant counted as exposed if, within 2 weeks of entering the study, that participant had been in contact with someone who had a PCR-confirmed or clinician-diagnosed COVID-19 case. In the prospective study, whole blood, serum and a nasopharyngeal or oropharyngeal swab were collected from each participant by mobile phlebotomists. Prospective study participants could optionally give additional blood draws and questionnaires over a roughly two-month period. Prospective study blood samples were shipped either frozen or at room temperature before DNA extraction. A word on this clone: What this receptor recognizes is not known. Base quality data are lacking; no much larger clone is found one base away.

General findings and caveats noted by the study authors: The amount of clinical and demographic metadata varied by source and participant and was provided uncurated.

The V and J segments used are TRBV7-9 and TRBJ2-1, and TRBD2 aligns with 11 junction nucleotides. Sequencing input: PBMCs or T cells enriched from blood (not recorded which). The clonotype originates from a woman in her twenties or thirties who had been exposed to COVID-19. In nucleotides, the sequence is TGTGCCAGCAGCTTAGAACTAGCGGGGGACTACAATGAGCAGTTCTTC. This gives the protein CASSLELAGDYNEQFF.